The 13 T cell receptor beta chains presented below share a single source sample, sequenced in a study of neurological immune-mediated disorders. TCRdb used MiXCR to reprocess the 5' RACE reads, holding one entry per CDR3 protein. The sample has about 84,000 distinct CDR3 sequences; 4.3% are singletons. Time point noted: longitudinal time-point 3. The material sequenced was PBMCs. The source of these receptors is an older woman with multiple sclerosis.

This clonotype was picked up many times. The CDR3 loop reads CATDTDTQYF. The CDR3 DNA sequence: TGTGCCACCGACACAGATACGCAGTATTTT. The chain recombines TRBV7-9 with TRBJ2-3; no definite D call. CDR3 length: 10 residues. Trimming took 10 bases from V and 2 from J, leaving 4 bases between them. In germline, CDR1 is SEHNR, CDR2 FQNEAQ (reference sequence).

In its sample, this clonotype was seen many times. This rearrangement joins TRBV12-3 or TRBV12-4 to TRBJ1-2; 8 bases are shared with TRBD1. V trimming: 5 bases; J trimming: 7 bases; junction bases outside the gene matches: 15. This CDR3 comprises 16 residues. CDR3 nucleotide sequence: TGTGCCAGCAGTCCAGGAGCCGGACAGGGAGGTAGTGGCTACACCTTC. Translating gives CASSPGAGQGGSGYTF.

The sample holds many counts of this clonotype. The chain joins TRBV5-1 to TRBJ1-1, with D possibly TRBD1 on 5 matching bases. Trimming shortened V by 0 bases and J by 4 bases, and 16 bases separated the two germline ends. Germline CDR1 reads SGHRS; CDR2 reads YFSETQ. The CDR3 loop spans 16 amino acids. CDR3 coding DNA: TGCGCCAGCAGCTTGGATGGGGGGTCGCCGGGCACTGAAGCTTTCTTT. This gives the protein CASSLDGGSPGTEAFF.

This clonotype has at least ten counts. This chain joins TRBV6-6 and TRBJ2-4, with D perhaps TRBD2 (5 bases). The CDR3 is 16 amino acids. Germline lookup yields CDR1 MNHNY and CDR2 SVGAGI (reference sequence). V was cut by 0 bases and J by 8 bases, with 17 bases left in between. DNA for the CDR3: TGTGCCAGCAGTTACTCGACCACCCGAGGGCAGGACATTCAGTACTTC. Amino acids: CASSYSTTRGQDIQYF.

In this sample, this clonotype turned up many times. The chain is built from TRBV5-1 and TRBJ2-5; 8 bases map to TRBD1. J was trimmed by 0 bases and V by 3 bases; bases with no gene match: 4. The CDR3 has 15 amino acids. CDR1 is SGHRS, CDR2 YFSETQ, per germline. The CDR3 sequence: CASSWADRDQETQYF. CDR3 bases: TGCGCCAGCAGCTGGGCGGACAGGGACCAAGAGACCCAGTACTTC. The entire variable domain, with the rest obtained from reference TRBV5-1 and TRBJ2-5, is as follows: KAGVTQTPRYLIKTRGQQVTLSCSPISGHRSVSWYQQTPGQGLQFLFEYFSETQRNKGNFPGRFSGRQFSNSRSEMNVSTLELGDSALYLCASSWADRDQETQYFGPGTRLLVL.

The table lists this clonotype with many counts. This chain links TRBV7-9 with TRBJ2-7; D not certain. The CDR3 is 12 amino acids. Germline-derived CDR1 and CDR2 are SEHNR and FQNEAQ (reference sequence). V was trimmed by 4 bases and J by 4 bases, leaving 8 bases between them. CDR3 protein: CASSYGLYEQYF. CDR3 DNA sequence: TGTGCCAGCAGCTACGGGCTTTACGAGCAGTACTTC.

This clonotype was picked up many times. This chain connects TRBV7-6 to TRBJ2-3; D is unclear. V lost 1 base and J 2 bases, leaving 10 bases between the germline ends. This CDR3 contains 15 residues. The germline CDR1 and CDR2 sequences are SGHVS and FNYEAQ. The CDR3: CASSLGLTYTDTQYF. The CDR3 coding sequence is TGTGCCAGCAGCTTAGGACTGACCTACACAGATACGCAGTATTTT.

This clonotype was counted ten times or more. CDR3 bases: TGTGCCAGCAGCTCGGGCAGGGACTCCTACGAGCAGTACTTC. As protein: CASSSGRDSYEQYF. This sequence joins TRBV7-6 and TRBJ2-7; D might be TRBD1 (5 bases). Germline loops: CDR1 SGHVS, CDR2 FNYEAQ. V was pared by 4 bases and J by 0 bases, with 10 bases between. The CDR3 loop spans 14 amino acids.

This clonotype was detected many times. The chain uses TRBV11-2 and TRBJ1-5; D may be TRBD1 (5 bases). V lost 8 bases, J lost 2 bases, and 10 bases lay in between. The CDR3 has 13 residues. Germline V CDR1 and CDR2: SGHAT, FQNNGV. The CDR3 is CASAPGGNQPQHF. The CDR3 coding sequence is TGTGCCAGCGCCCCGGGGGGCAATCAGCCCCAGCATTTT.

The genes are TRBV10-3 and TRBJ2-5; D possibly matches TRBD1 or TRBD2 (5 bases each). CDR3 length: 15 residues. CDR1 ENHRY and CDR2 SYGVKD come from the germline V gene. V lost 3 bases to trimming and J lost 2 bases, with 13 bases between them. Written as DNA, the CDR3 is TGTGCCATCAGTGACCCGGGACGGACACAAGAGACCCAGTACTTC. Translation: CAISDPGRTQETQYF.

At least ten counts were recorded for this clonotype. V gene TRBV5-1 combines with J gene TRBJ1-1, with D hard to call. V lost 2 bases to trimming and J lost 4 bases, with 9 bases between them. The germline V gene encodes CDR1 SGHRS and CDR2 YFSETQ. CDR3 size: 13 residues. For the CDR3, the DNA is TGCGCCAGCAGCTTTATCCGCTCCACTGAAGCTTTCTTT. Residues: CASSFIRSTEAFF.

There are many counts of this clonotype. One end of the junction is discordant with germline, which a read error may explain. J is TRBJ2-1 and V is TRBV5-1; 10 nucleotides match TRBD2. Per germline, CDR1 SGHRS and CDR2 YFSETQ. The CDR3 spans 17 residues. Here the CDR3 reads CASSPRTSGFSHNEQFF. In DNA, the CDR3 is TGCGCCAGCAGCCCCCGGACTAGCGGATTCTCCCACAATGAGCAGTTCTTC. Based on the CDR3 plus reference TRBV5-1 and TRBJ2-1, the full variable domain is KAGVTQTPRYLIKTRGQQVTLSCSPISGHRSVSWYQQTPGQGLQFLFEYFSETQRNKGNFPGRFSGRQFSNSRSEMNVSTLELGDSALYLCASSPRTSGFSHNEQFFGPGTRLTVL.

V and J are TRBV7-6 and TRBJ1-1; D not resolved. The V end was cut by 1 base, the J end by 4 bases, with 10 bases between. The CDR3 is made up of 14 amino acids. Germline CDR1 and CDR2: SGHVS and FNYEAQ. CDR3 region: CASSLEGSSTEAFF. For the CDR3, the DNA is TGTGCCAGCAGCTTAGAAGGGAGCTCCACTGAAGCTTTCTTT. The full variable domain, with the rest looked up from reference TRBV7-6 and TRBJ1-1, is GAGVSQSPRYKVTKRGQDVALRCDPISGHVSLYWYRQALGQGPEFLTYFNYEAQQDKSGLPNDRFSAERPEGSISTLTIQRTEQRDSAMYRCASSLEGSSTEAFFGQGTRLTVV.